One and the same sample provided the 11 T cell receptor beta chains below, sequenced in a study of blood T cell repertoires in COVID-19. Generated by immunoSEQ multiplex PCR, the TCRdb table keeps only in-frame clones and is missing some. Altogether roughly 29,000 clones are present, around 83% being singletons, with the ten largest covering over 25%. Material for sequencing was peripheral blood. The receptors derive from a man aged 65 to 85 with active COVID-19.

The chain joins TRBV24-1 to TRBJ2-3; TRBD1 matches 12 bases. The length of the CDR3 is 16 residues. Trimming took 3 bases from V and 3 from J; bases not matched to a gene: 3. CDR1 is KGHDR, CDR2 SFDVKD, per germline. This CDR3 is CATSDPGQGATDTQYF. CDR3 nucleotides: TGTGCCACCAGTGATCCGGGACAGGGGGCGACAGATACGCAGTATTTT.

CDR3 nucleotide sequence: TGTGCCAGCAGCTTAGAGACTAGCGAGGGCGAGCAGTACTTC. Its translation: CASSLETSEGEQYF. The V and J genes are TRBV7-9 and TRBJ2-7, with 8 bases identical to TRBD2. The junction had 5 bases not matched to a gene; V was cut back by 1 base and J by 6 bases. Germline assignment: CDR1 SEHNR and CDR2 FQNEAQ (reference sequence). The CDR3 has 14 amino acids. Variable domain in full (rest from reference TRBV7-9 and TRBJ2-7): DTGVSQNPRHKITKRGQNVTFRCDPISEHNRLYWYRQTLGQGPEFLTYFQNEAQLEKSRLLSDRFSAERPKGSFSTLEIQRTEQGDSAMYLCASSLETSEGEQYFGPGTRLTVT.

The rearrangement joins TRBV6-5 to TRBJ2-3; TRBD1 matches 7 bases. Germline V lookup: CDR1 MNHEY, CDR2 SVGAGI. Trimming took 7 bases from V and 5 from J; bases not matched to a gene: 12. The CDR3 runs 15 residues. The CDR3 bases are TGTGCCAGCACCCTGGATAGGGGGCGCGGAGATACGCAGTATTTT. It encodes CASTLDRGRGDTQYF.

CDR3 nucleotide sequence: TGTGCCAGCAGTTTGGTAACGGGGGGCACAGATACGCAGTATTTT. Protein: CASSLVTGGTDTQYF. The chain has TRBV27 and TRBJ2-3; maybe TRBD2 (6 bases). This CDR3 has 15 residues. The germline gives CDR1 MNHEY, CDR2 SMNVEV (reference sequence). V lost 3 bases and J lost 1, with 11 bases in between.

The CDR3 here is CASSPGTGTQPQHF. The CDR3 region has the DNA TGTGCCAGCTCACCCGGGACAGGGACTCAGCCCCAGCATTTT. The V and J genes are TRBV18 and TRBJ1-5; 9 bases match TRBD1. The V segment lost 3 bases and the J segment 6 bases; nucleotides outside the gene matches: 3. Germline lookup yields CDR1 KGHSH and CDR2 LQKENI. The CDR3 contains 14 residues.

V usage is TRBV11-2 and J usage is TRBJ1-2, with D uncertain. V was shortened by 4 bases and J by 0 bases, with 12 bases between the two germline ends. This CDR3 is 15 amino acids long. Germline CDR1 reads SGHAT; CDR2 reads FQNNGV. In nucleotides, the CDR3 is TGTGCCAGCAGCTGGACCGGGATAGCTAACTATGGCTACACCTTC. It encodes CASSWTGIANYGYTF. Full variable domain (rest looked up from reference TRBV11-2 and TRBJ1-2): EAGVAQSPRYKIIEKRQSVAFWCNPISGHATLYWYQQILGQGPKLLIQFQNNGVVDDSQLPKDRFSAERLKGVDSTLKIQPAKLEDSAVYLCASSWTGIANYGYTFGSGTRLTVV.

This chain joins TRBV2 and TRBJ2-7; the D gene is possibly TRBD2 (5 bases). Trimming cost V 7 bases and J 5 bases, with 12 bases left between them. Germline lookup yields CDR1 SNHLY and CDR2 FYNNEI. CDR3 length: 12 amino acids. CDR3 nucleotides: TGTGCCAGCACGTTTGGAGGTCACGAGCAGTACTTC. As protein: CASTFGGHEQYF.

This sequence joins TRBV5-6 and TRBJ1-2; D gene unclear. Trimming cost V 0 bases and J 7 bases, with 13 bases left between them. Germline CDR1 is SGHDT and CDR2 is YYEEEE. The CDR3 length is 14 residues. Written as DNA, the CDR3 is TGTGCCAGCAGCTTGGTCTCGGGTTTACGTGGCTACACCTTC. Protein sequence: CASSLVSGLRGYTF.

The chain is built from TRBV2 and TRBJ1-4, with no clear D. Germline CDR1 SNHLY, CDR2 FYNNEI. V lost 7 bases to trimming and J lost 8 bases, with 14 bases between them. The CDR3 is 13 residues long. For the CDR3, the DNA is TGTGCCAGCATGTTCGGGTGGAGAGAAAAACTGTTTTTT. It yields the protein CASMFGWREKLFF.

This clone was counted only a few times. The CDR3 ends on some other residue instead of the conserved phenylalanine or tryptophan, so this is likely a read error. The DNA is omitted, as the CDR3 cannot be located on it reliably, and the CDR3 follows TCRdb's listing. This sequence joins TRBV7-9 and TRBJ1-4; the table's D call, TRBD1, was not checked against the DNA. The CDR3 sequence runs 12 residues, both termini included. Per germline, CDR1 SEHNR and CDR2 FQNEAQ (reference sequence). CDR3 sequence: CASSLGASRKEV.

The chain employs TRBV11-2 and TRBJ2-7; no firm D call. V gave up 0 bases and J gave up 6 bases, with 6 bases separating them. The CDR3 is 12 residues long. The germline V gene has CDR1 SGHAT and CDR2 FQNNGV. In DNA form, the CDR3 reads TGTGCCAGCAGCTTAGACCTATCCGAGCAGTACTTC. Amino acids: CASSLDLSEQYF.